Reported below is one TCR beta chain. Original methodology: Estimated nucleated cell counts came from reference gene primer amplification. Clones were sequenced by immunoSEQ multiplex PCR, and TCRdb holds only the in-frame ones, with some missing. Clone size and V and J calls were adopted from that table, with D and trimming inferred from the DNA. Among more than 95,000 clones listed, about four fifths were seen once. These data are taken from a study of blood T cell repertoires in COVID-19. Overall study: The United States, Italy and Spain provided the acute and convalescent COVID-19 samples. PBMCs, B-cell-depleted T cells, or T cells provided the cDNA or gDNA that made up the material.

Germline V gene data show CDR1 as SGHTA and CDR2 as FQGNSA. J lost 3 bases, V lost 6 bases, and 10 bases had no gene match. This CDR3 has 16 residues. V usage is TRBV7-2 and J usage is TRBJ2-4; TRBD2 aligns across 8 bases. This clonotype was sampled from a woman aged 80 or older with active or convalescent COVID-19. The source material was peripheral blood. In nucleotides, the CDR3 is TGTGCCAGCAGTCTTACTAGCGGAACCTTCAAAAACATTCAGTACTTC. It translates to CASSLTSGTFKNIQYF.